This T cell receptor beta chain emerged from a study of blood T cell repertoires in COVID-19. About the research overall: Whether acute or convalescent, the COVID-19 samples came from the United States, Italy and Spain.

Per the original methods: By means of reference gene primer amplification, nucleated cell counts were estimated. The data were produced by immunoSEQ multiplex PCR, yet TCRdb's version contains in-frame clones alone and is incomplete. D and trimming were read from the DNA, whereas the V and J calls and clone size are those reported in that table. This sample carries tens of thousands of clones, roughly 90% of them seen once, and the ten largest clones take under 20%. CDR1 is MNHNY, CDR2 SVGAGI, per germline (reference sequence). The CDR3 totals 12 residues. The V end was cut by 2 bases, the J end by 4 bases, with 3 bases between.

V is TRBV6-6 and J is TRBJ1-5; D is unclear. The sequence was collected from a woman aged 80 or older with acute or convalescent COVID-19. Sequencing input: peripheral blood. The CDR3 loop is CASSYLNQPQHF. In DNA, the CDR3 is TGTGCCAGCAGTTACCTGAATCAGCCCCAGCATTTT.